Below are 5 T cell receptor beta chains sequenced from a single sample in a study of T-cell memory formation after mild COVID-19. MiXCR was run by TCRdb on the 5' RACE reads, yielding one entry per CDR3 protein. The repertoire holds under 300,000 distinct CDR3 sequences, with approximately 10% as singletons. The specimen was PBMCs or a T cell subset sorted from them (not recorded which). The receptors shown here come from a man younger than 30 who had mild COVID-19 (a few samples of this study predate the infection). Cell type and time point are not known.

This clonotype has only a few counts. The chain carries TRBV5-1 and TRBJ1-4; 8 nucleotides agree with TRBD1. After removal of 4 bases from V and 7 bases from J, the junction contained 9 bases not matched to a gene. Germline V gene lookup returns CDR1 SGHRS and CDR2 YFSETQ. The CDR3 loop spans 15 amino acids. The DNA of the CDR3 is TGCGCCAGCAGCCCACAGGGGGGACTGGGTGAAAAACTGTTTTTT. Protein sequence: CASSPQGGLGEKLFF.

This chain connects TRBV10-2 to TRBJ1-2; D is possibly TRBD1 (5 bases). Deletions cut 8 bases from V and 2 bases from J, with 12 bases between. Germline V CDR1 and CDR2: WSHSY, SAAADI. The CDR3 has 13 residues. CDR3 DNA: TGCGCCAGCCATGGGGCAGCCAACTATGGCTACACCTTC. This gives the protein CASHGAANYGYTF.

This clonotype showed up many times. The chain links TRBV4-1 to TRBJ1-6, with 9 bases fitting TRBD1. Germline lookup yields CDR1 MGHRA and CDR2 YSYEKL. The CDR3 has 15 residues. The V gene end was trimmed by 0 bases and the J gene end by 6 bases; junction bases not matched to a gene: 0. The CDR3 region has the DNA TGCGCCAGCAGCCAAGAGGGACAGGGTAATTCACCCCTCCACTTT. Translating it yields CASSQEGQGNSPLHF.

This clonotype appeared a few times. The CDR3 sequence is CASSAGAASLYGYTF. The CDR3 DNA reads as TGTGCCAGCAGTGCCGGGGCAGCTTCCCTCTATGGCTACACCTTC. V gene TRBV27 combines with J gene TRBJ1-2, with D possibly TRBD1 on 5 matching bases. V was shortened by 5 bases and J by 4 bases, with 17 bases between the two germline ends. This CDR3 region has 15 residues. Germline CDR1 is MNHEY and CDR2 is SMNVEV (reference sequence).

This clonotype has a handful of counts. The V and J genes are TRBV10-3 and TRBJ1-2, with D hard to call. This CDR3 comprises 14 residues. Germline CDR1 and CDR2: ENHRY and SYGVKD. The V end lost 3 bases, the J end lost 3 bases, and 11 bases lay between the germline ends. The CDR3 nucleotides read TGTGCCATCAGTGAATCTCACGCCTACTATGGCTACACCTTC. Encoded protein: CAISESHAYYGYTF.